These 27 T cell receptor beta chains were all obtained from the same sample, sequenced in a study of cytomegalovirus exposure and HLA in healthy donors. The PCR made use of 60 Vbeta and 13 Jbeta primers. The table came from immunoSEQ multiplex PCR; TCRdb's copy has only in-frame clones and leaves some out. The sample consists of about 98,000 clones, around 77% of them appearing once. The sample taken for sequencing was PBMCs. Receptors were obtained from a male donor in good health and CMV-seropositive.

The CDR3, as DNA: TGTGCCAGCAGCTTAGCTTGGGGAGAGAGTGAGCAGTTCTTC. This gives the protein CASSLAWGESEQFF. V is TRBV7-2 and J is TRBJ2-1; weak D call: TRBD2 (5 bases). The V gene's germline CDR1 is SGHTA and CDR2 FQGNSA. This CDR3 spans 14 amino acids. V was cut by 0 bases and J by 9 bases, with 12 bases left in between. The variable domain in full, with the rest retrieved from reference TRBV7-2 and TRBJ2-1, is GAGVSQSPSNKVTEKGKDVELRCDPISGHTALYWYRQSLGQGLEFLIYFQGNSAPDKSGLPSDRFSAERTGGSVSTLTIQRTQQEDSAVYLCASSLAWGESEQFFGPGTRLTVL.

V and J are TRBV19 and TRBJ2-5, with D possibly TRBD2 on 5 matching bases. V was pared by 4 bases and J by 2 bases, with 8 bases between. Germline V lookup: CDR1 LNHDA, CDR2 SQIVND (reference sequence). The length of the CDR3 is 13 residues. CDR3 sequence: CASSTSIQETQYF. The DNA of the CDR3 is TGTGCCAGTAGTACTAGCATACAAGAGACCCAGTACTTC.

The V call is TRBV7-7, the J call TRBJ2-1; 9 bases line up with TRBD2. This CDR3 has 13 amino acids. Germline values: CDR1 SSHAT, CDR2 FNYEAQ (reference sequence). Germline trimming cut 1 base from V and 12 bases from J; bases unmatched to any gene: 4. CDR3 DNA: TGTGCCAGCAGCTTAGAGGCGGGAGGGCCGCAGTTCTTC. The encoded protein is CASSLEAGGPQFF. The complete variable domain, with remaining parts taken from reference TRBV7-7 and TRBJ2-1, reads GAGVSQSPRYKVTKRGQDVTLRCDPISSHATLYWYQQALGQGPEFLTYFNYEAQPDKSGLPSDRFSAERPEGSISTLTIQRTEQRDSAMYRCASSLEAGGPQFFGPGTRLTVL.

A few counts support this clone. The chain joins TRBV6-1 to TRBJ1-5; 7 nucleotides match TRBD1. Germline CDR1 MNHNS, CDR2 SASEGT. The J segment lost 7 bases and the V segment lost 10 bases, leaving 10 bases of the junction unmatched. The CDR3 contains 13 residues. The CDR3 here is CATATGEIQPQHF. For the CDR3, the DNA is TGTGCCACCGCTACAGGGGAGATACAGCCCCAGCATTTT.

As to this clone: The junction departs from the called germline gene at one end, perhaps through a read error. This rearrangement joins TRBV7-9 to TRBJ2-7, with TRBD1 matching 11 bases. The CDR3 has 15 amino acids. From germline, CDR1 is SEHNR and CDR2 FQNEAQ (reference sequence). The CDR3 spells CSSSRPGTGGGEQYF. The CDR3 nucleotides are TGTTCCAGCAGCCGACCCGGGACAGGGGGTGGCGAGCAGTACTTC.

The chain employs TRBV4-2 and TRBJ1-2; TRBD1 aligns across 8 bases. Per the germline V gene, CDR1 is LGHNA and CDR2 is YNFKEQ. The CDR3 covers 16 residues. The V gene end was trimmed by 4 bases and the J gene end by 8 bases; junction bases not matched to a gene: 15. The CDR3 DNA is TGTGCCAGCAGCCCGCCAGGCGGACAGGGCCCTTTCGGCTACACCTTC. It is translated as CASSPPGGQGPFGYTF.

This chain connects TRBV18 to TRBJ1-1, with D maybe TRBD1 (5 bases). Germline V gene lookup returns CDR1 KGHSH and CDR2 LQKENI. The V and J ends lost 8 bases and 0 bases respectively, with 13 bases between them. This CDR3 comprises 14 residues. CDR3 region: CASTRQGMNTEAFF. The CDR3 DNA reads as TGTGCCAGCACACGGCAGGGTATGAACACTGAAGCTTTCTTT. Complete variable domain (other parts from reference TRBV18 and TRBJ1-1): NAGVMQNPRHLVRRRGQEARLRCSPMKGHSHVYWYRQLPEEGLKFMVYLQKENIIDESGMPKERFSAEFPKEGPSILRIQQVVRGDSAAYFCASTRQGMNTEAFFGQGTRLTVV.

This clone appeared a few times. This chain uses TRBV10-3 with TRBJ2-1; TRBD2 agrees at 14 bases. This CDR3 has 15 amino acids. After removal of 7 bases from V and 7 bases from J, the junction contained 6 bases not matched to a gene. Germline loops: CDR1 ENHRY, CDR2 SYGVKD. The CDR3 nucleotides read TGTGCCATCAAATCGACTAGCGGGAGGGATAATGAGCAGTTCTTC. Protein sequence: CAIKSTSGRDNEQFF.

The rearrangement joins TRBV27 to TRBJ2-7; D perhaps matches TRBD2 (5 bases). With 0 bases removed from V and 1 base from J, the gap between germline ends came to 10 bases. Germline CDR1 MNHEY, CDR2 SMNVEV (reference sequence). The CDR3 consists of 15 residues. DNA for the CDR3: TGTGCCAGCAGTTTATCGATCGGGATATCCTACGAGCAGTACTTC. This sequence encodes CASSLSIGISYEQYF.

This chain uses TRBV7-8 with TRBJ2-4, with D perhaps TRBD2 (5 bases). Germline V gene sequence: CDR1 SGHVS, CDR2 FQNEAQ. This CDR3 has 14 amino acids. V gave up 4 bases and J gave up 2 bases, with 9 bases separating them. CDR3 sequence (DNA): TGTGCCAGCAGCTCACTAGAAACCAAAAACATTCAGTACTTC. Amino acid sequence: CASSSLETKNIQYF.

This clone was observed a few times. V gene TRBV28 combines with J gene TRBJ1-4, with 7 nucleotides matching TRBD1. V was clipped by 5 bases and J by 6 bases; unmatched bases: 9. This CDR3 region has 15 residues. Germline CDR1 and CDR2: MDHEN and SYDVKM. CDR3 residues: CASSAGQRSDEKLFF. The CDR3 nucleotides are TGTGCCAGCAGTGCGGGACAGAGGAGTGATGAAAAACTGTTTTTT.

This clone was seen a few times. Here the CDR3 reads CAISERTGRDPLHF. As DNA, the CDR3 is TGTGCCATCAGTGAAAGGACAGGACGGGATCCCCTCCACTTT. The V and J genes are TRBV10-3 and TRBJ1-6; TRBD1 matches 7 bases. The CDR3 runs 14 residues. V was clipped by 3 bases and J by 13 bases; unmatched bases: 9. Per germline, CDR1 ENHRY and CDR2 SYGVKD.

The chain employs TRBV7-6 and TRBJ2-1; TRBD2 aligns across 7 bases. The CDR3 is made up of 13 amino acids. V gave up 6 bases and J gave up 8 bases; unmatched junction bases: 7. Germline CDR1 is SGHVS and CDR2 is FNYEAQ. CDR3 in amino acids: CASSSRRGDEQFF. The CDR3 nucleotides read TGTGCCAGCAGTTCTCGACGGGGGGATGAGCAGTTCTTC.

This CDR3 is CASSIPATRPYVLTF. The DNA of the CDR3 is TGTGCCAGTAGTATCCCTGCTACCAGGCCTTACGTCCTGACTTTC. V gene TRBV19 combines with J gene TRBJ2-6; D is unresolved. The V gene lost 3 bases and the J gene lost 11 bases, with 17 bases spanning the gap. This CDR3 region has 15 residues. CDR1 and CDR2 (germline): LNHDA, SQIVND (reference sequence).

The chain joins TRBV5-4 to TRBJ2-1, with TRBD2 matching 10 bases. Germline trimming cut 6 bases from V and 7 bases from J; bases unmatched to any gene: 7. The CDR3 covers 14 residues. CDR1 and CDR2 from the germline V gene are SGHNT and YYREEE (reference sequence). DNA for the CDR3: TGTGCCAGCAACCTAGCGGGAGAGGTTAATGAGCAGTTCTTC. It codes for CASNLAGEVNEQFF.

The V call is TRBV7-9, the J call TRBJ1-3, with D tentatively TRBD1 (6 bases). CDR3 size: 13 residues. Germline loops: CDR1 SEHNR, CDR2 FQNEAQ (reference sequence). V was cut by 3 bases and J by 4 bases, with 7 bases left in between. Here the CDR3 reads CASSFGTGNTIYF. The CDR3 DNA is TGTGCCAGCAGCTTCGGGACAGGAAACACCATATATTTT.

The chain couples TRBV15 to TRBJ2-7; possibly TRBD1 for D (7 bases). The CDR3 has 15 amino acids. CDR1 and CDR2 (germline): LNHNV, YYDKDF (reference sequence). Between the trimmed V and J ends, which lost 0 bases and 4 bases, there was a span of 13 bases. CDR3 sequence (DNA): TGTGCCACCAGCAGAGATTTTTCAGGGGGGTACGAGCAGTACTTC. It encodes CATSRDFSGGYEQYF.

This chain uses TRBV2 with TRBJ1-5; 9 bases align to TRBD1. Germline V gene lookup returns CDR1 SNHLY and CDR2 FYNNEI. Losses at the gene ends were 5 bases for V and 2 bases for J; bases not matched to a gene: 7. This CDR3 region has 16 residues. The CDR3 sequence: CASSQTGGSGNQPQHF. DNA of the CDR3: TGTGCCAGCAGTCAGACAGGGGGGTCGGGCAATCAGCCCCAGCATTTT.

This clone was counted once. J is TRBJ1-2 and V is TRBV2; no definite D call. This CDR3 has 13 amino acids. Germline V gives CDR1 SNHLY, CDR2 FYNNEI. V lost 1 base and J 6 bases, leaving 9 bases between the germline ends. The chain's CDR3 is CASSEGFQDGYTF. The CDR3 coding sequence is TGTGCCAGCAGTGAAGGGTTCCAGGATGGCTACACCTTC. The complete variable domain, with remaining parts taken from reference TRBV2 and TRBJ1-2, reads EPEVTQTPSHQVTQMGQEVILRCVPISNHLYFYWYRQILGQKVEFLVSFYNNEISEKSEIFDDQFSVERPDGSNFTLKIRSTKLEDSAMYFCASSEGFQDGYTFGSGTRLTVV.

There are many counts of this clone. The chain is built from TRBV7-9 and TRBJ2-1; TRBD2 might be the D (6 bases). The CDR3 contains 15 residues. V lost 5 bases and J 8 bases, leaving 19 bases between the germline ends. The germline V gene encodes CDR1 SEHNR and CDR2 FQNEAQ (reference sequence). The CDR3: CASSPPGGKGDEQFF. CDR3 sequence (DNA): TGTGCCAGCAGCCCCCCCGGCGGGAAAGGTGATGAGCAGTTCTTC.

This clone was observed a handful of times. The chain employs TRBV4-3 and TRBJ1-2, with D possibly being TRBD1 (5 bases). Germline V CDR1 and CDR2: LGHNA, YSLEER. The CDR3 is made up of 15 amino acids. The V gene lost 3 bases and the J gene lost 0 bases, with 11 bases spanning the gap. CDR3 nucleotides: TGCGCCAGCAGCCAGACAGCGCTGACTAACTATGGCTACACCTTC. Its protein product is CASSQTALTNYGYTF.

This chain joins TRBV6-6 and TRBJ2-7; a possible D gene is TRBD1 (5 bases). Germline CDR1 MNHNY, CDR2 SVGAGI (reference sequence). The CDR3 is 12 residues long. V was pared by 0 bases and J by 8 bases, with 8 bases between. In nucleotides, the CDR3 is TGTGCCAGCAGTTACTCCCAGGACAAGCAGTACTTC. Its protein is CASSYSQDKQYF.

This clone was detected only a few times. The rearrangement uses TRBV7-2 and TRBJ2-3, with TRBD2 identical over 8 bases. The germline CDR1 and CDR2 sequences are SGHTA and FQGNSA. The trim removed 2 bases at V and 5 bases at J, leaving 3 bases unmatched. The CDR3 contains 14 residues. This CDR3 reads CASSLKAGVDTQYF. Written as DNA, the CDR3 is TGTGCCAGCAGCTTAAAAGCGGGGGTAGATACGCAGTATTTT. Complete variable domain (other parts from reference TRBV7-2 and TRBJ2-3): GAGVSQSPSNKVTEKGKDVELRCDPISGHTALYWYRQSLGQGLEFLIYFQGNSAPDKSGLPSDRFSAERTGGSVSTLTIQRTQQEDSAVYLCASSLKAGVDTQYFGPGTRLTVL.

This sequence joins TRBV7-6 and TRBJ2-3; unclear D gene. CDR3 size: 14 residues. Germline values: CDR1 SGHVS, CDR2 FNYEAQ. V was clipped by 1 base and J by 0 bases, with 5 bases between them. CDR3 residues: CASSLGLSTDTQYF. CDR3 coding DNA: TGTGCCAGCAGCTTAGGACTTAGCACAGATACGCAGTATTTT.

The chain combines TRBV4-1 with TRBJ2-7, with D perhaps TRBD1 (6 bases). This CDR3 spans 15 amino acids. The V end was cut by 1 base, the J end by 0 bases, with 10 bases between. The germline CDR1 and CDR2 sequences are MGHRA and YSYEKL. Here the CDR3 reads CASSQVWDTSYEQYF. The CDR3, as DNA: TGCGCCAGCAGCCAAGTCTGGGACACCTCCTACGAGCAGTACTTC.

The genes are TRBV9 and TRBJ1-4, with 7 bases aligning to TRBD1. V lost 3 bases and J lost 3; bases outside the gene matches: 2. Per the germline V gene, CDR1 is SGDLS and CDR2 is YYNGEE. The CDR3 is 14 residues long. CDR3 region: CASSAGQPNEKLFF. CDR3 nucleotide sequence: TGTGCCAGCAGCGCGGGACAGCCTAATGAAAAACTGTTTTTT.

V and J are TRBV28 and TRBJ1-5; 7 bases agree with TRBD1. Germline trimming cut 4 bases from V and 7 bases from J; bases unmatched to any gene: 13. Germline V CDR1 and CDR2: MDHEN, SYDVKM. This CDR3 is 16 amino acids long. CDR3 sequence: CASSWGSQGVGQPQHF. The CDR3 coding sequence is TGTGCCAGCAGTTGGGGGTCCCAGGGGGTGGGACAGCCCCAGCATTTT.